The entry below describes one T cell receptor beta chain. This clone's antigen is unknown. Per-base qualities were not stored, and no clone one base away is much larger. Evidence of autoimmunity was present in all CD3G-deficient patients, and the autoimmunity was more severe in two of the patients. At the time of testing, the patients were between 2 and 39 years old, and their CD4+ and CD8+ T cells had reduced naive proportions and increased memory proportions. CD4+ cells were FACS-sorted into CD25-high CD127-low regulatory T cells and CD25-low CD127-high conventional CD4+ T cells. The patient group comprised about six individuals with CD3G deficiency. An international network of physicians across the United States, Europe and Asia provided the patient samples and clinical data. Peripheral blood mononuclear cells were isolated by Ficoll density separation. This sample is part of a study of regulatory T cells (dated 2018 in TCRdb). General notes on the study: T-cell receptor beta repertoires of sorted regulatory, conventional CD4+ and CD8+ T cells were compared between CD3G-deficient patients and healthy controls.

General findings and caveats noted by the study authors: Conventional CD4+ T cells from CD3G-deficient patients were enriched for hydrophobic residues at CDR3 positions 6 and 7, suggesting more self-reactive specificities. Restricted unique TRB V-J pairs and skewed V and J gene usage were observed in patient repertoires, most markedly in regulatory T cells.

From the cysteine up to the phenylalanine, the CDR3 has a length of 15 residues. Of all the DNA, just the CDR3 is kept, 45 bases in frame from base 1. CDR1 and CDR2 were assigned from the germline V gene as ENHRY and SYGVKD. The junction shows trimming of 2 bases on V and 5 bases on J, plus 12 bases between the germline ends. The multiplex PCR used 52 forward TRBV primers and 13 reverse TRBJ primers, with assay-based and computational corrections for amplification bias. Rearranged TRB loci were amplified from genomic DNA by multiplex PCR within the immunoSEQ assay. TRB amplicons were sequenced using an Illumina HiSeq platform. The published analysis was carried out like this. Custom algorithms error-filtered the raw sequences and aligned them to reference gene sequences, after which the immunoSEQ online tools were used for analysis. Productive and nonproductive TRB rearrangement frequencies were evaluated among both unique and total sequences. For TRB CDR3 positions 6 and 7, hydrophobicity together with amino acid composition served as the basis for assessing self-reactivity potential. Groups were compared by t tests, Mann-Whitney tests or two-way ANOVA performed in Prism software. Not all clones reach the TCRdb copy of this immuneACCESS table, which keeps in-frame sequences only. Checked studies attribute under half of the gap to unresolved V genes and leave the rest unexplained. The V and J calls and clone size were taken over from that table, and D and trimming were inferred from the DNA. This sample holds 30,000 to 40,000 clones; approximately 91% were observed only once. The top ten clonotypes cover about 2.4% of the sample.

This clonotype was sampled from a person under 30 with CD3G deficiency. The sequenced material came from conventional CD4+ T cells sorted from blood. The chain employs TRBV10-3 and TRBJ2-2; the best D guess is TRBD1, with 6 bases matching. The nucleotides read TGTGCCATCAGTGAGAGGGACACGATTACCGGGGAGCTGTTTTTT. Its amino acids are CAISERDTITGELFF.